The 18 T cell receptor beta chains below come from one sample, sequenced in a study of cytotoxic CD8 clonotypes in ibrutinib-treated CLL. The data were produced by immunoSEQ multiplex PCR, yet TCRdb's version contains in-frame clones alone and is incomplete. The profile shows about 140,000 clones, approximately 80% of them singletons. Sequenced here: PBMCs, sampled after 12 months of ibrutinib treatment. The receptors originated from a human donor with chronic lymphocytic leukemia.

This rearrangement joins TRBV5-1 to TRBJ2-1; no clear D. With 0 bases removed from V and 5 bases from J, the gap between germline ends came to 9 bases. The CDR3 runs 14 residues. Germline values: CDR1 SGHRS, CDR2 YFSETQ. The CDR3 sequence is CASSLDLGHNEQFF. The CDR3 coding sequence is TGCGCCAGCAGCTTGGACCTAGGACACAATGAGCAGTTCTTC.

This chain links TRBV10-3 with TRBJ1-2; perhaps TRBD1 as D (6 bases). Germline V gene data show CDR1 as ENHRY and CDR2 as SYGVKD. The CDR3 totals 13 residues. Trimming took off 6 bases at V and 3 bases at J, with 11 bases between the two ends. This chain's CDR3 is CAIRIGGDYGYTF. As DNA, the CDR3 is TGTGCCATCAGAATTGGGGGCGACTATGGCTACACCTTC.

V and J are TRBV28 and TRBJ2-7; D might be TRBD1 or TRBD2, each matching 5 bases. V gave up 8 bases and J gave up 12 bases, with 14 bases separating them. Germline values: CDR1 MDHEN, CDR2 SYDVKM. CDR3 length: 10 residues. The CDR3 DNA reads TGTGCCAGCGGCCAGGGACGGATGTACTTC. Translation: CASGQGRMYF.

CDR3 DNA: TGTGCCAGCAGCTTAGCTACTAGCGTATCAGAGACCCAGTACTTC. The encoded protein is CASSLATSVSETQYF. The rearrangement uses TRBV7-9 and TRBJ2-5; 7 positions agree with TRBD2. This CDR3 has 15 amino acids. Germline values: CDR1 SEHNR, CDR2 FQNEAQ (reference sequence). V trimming: 0 bases; J trimming: 4 bases; junction bases outside the gene matches: 5. Supplemented by reference TRBV7-9 and TRBJ2-5, the full variable domain reads DTGVSQNPRHKITKRGQNVTFRCDPISEHNRLYWYRQTLGQGPEFLTYFQNEAQLEKSRLLSDRFSAERPKGSFSTLEIQRTEQGDSAMYLCASSLATSVSETQYFGPGTRLLVL.

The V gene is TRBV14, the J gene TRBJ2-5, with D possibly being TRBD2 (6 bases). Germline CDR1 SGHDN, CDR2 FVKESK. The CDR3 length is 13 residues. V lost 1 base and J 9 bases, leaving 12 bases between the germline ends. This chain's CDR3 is CASSQVEGSAQYF. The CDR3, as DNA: TGTGCCAGCAGCCAAGTGGAGGGTTCTGCCCAGTACTTC.

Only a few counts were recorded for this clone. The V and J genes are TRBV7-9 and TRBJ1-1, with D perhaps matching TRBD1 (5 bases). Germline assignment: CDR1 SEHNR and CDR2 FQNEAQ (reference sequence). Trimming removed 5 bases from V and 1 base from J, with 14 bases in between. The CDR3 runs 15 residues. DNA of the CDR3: TGTGCCAGCAGCGTCAGGGAGGTGGGGAACACTGAAGCTTTCTTT. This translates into CASSVREVGNTEAFF.

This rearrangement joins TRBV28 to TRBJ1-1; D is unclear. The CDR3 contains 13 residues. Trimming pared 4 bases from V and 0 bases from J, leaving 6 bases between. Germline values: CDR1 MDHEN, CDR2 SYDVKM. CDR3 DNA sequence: TGTGCCAGCAGTTATTCCCTGAACACTGAAGCTTTCTTT. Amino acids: CASSYSLNTEAFF.

DNA for the CDR3: TGCGCCAGCAGCTACGGGACAGGGGCCACTGAAGCTTTCTTT. Encoded protein: CASSYGTGATEAFF. V is TRBV5-1 and J is TRBJ1-1; 10 bases fit TRBD1. The CDR3 length is 14 residues. The germline V gene has CDR1 SGHRS and CDR2 YFSETQ. The trim removed 3 bases at V and 4 bases at J, leaving 3 bases unmatched.

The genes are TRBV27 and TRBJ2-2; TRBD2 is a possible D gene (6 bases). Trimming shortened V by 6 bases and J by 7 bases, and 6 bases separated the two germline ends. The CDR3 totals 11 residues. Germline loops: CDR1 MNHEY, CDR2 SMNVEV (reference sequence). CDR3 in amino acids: CASREGGELFF. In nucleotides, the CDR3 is TGTGCCAGCAGGGAGGGCGGGGAGCTGTTTTTT.

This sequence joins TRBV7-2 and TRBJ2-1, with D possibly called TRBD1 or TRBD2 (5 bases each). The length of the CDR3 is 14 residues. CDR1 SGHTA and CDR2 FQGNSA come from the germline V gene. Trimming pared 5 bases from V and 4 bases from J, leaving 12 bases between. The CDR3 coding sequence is TGTGCCAGCAGCCCCCGAGGGGTATACAATGAGCAGTTCTTC. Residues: CASSPRGVYNEQFF.

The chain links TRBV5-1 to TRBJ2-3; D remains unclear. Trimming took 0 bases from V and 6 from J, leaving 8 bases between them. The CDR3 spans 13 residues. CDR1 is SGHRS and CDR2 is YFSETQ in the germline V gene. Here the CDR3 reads CASSLEAIDTQYF. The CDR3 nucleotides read TGCGCCAGCAGCTTGGAAGCAATTGATACGCAGTATTTT.

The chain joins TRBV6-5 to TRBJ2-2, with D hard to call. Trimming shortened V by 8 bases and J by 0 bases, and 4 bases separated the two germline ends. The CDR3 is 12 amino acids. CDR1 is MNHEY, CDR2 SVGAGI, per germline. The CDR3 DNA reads TGTGCCAGCTCCCCGAACACCGGGGAGCTGTTTTTT. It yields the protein CASSPNTGELFF.

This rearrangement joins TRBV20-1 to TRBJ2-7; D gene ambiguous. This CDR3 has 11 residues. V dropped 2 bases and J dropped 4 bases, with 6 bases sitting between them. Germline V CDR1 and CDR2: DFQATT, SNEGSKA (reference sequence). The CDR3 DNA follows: TGCAGTGCTAGATATGGGTACGAGCAGTACTTC. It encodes CSARYGYEQYF.

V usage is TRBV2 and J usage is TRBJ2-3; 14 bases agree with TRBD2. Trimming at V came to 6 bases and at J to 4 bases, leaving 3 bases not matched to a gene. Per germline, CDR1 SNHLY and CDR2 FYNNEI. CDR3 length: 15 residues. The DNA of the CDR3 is TGTGCCAGCAGGGAGACTAGCGGGAGGGCAGATACGCAGTATTTT. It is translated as CASRETSGRADTQYF.

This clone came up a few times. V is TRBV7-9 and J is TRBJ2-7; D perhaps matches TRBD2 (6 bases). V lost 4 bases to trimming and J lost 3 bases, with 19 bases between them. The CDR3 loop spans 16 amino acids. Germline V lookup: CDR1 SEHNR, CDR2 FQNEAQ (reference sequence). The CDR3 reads CASSSYAGPNLYEQYF. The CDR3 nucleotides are TGTGCCAGCAGCTCTTACGCGGGACCAAATCTCTACGAGCAGTACTTC.

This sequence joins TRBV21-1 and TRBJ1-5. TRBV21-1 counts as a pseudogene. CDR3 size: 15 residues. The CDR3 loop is CASSKGSGTRQPQHF. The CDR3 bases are TGTGCCAGCAGCAAAGGATCAGGGACGCGTCAGCCCCAGCATTTT.

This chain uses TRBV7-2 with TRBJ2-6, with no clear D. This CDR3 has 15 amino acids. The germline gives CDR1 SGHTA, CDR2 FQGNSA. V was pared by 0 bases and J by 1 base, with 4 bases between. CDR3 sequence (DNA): TGTGCCAGCAGCTTAGCGATTTCTGGGGCCAACGTCCTGACTTTC. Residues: CASSLAISGANVLTF.

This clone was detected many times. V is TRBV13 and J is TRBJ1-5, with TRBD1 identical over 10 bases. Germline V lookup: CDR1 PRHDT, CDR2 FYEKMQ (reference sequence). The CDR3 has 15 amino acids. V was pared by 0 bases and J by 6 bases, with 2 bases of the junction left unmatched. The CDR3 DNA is TGTGCCAGCAGCTTAGGGACAGGGGGCGGTCAGCCCCAGCATTTT. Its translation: CASSLGTGGGQPQHF.